This T cell receptor (beta chain) was observed in a study of lymphopenia after photon versus proton radiotherapy. Produced via immunoSEQ multiplex PCR; TCRdb's table is partial and in-frame only. The sample holds some 26,000 clones, over 80% seen once. Whole-study findings and limits: After lymphocyte nadir, photon-treated repertoires showed oligoclonal expansion, especially CD8+ Temra. Relative stability marked proton patients; photon patients lost diversity and naive cells. Better survival with proton therapy was suggested as possible, not demonstrated.

Of note for this clone: The antigen is not known.

This receptor was identified in a woman aged 45-65 years with pancreatic cancer. The source was peripheral blood, collected from a patient treated with photon-based radiotherapy.

Here the CDR3 reads CASSELWQGSQPQHF. The CDR3 DNA sequence: TGTGCCAGCAGTGAATTGTGGCAGGGAAGCCAGCCCCAGCATTTT. The chain carries TRBV6-1 and TRBJ1-5, with D perhaps TRBD1 (5 bases). The CDR3 sequence is 15 residues long. Trimming removed 2 bases at V and 7 bases at J, with 15 bases between. CDR1 is MNHNS and CDR2 is SASEGT in the germline V gene.